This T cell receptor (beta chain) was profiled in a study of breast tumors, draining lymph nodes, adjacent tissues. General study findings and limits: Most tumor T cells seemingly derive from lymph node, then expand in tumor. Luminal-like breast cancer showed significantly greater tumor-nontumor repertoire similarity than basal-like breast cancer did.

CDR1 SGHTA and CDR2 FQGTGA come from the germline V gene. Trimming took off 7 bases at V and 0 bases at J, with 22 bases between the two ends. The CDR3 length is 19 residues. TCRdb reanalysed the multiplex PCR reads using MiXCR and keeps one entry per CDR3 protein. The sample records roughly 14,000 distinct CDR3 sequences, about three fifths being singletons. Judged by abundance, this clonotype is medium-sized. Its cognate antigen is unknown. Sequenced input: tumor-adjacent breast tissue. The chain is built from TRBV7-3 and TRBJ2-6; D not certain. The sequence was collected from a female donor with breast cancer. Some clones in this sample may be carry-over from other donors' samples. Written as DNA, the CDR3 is TGTGCCAGCACCCTCCCACCGGGTGCCCCCACCTCTGGGGCCAACGTCCTGACTTTC. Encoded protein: CASTLPPGAPTSGANVLTF. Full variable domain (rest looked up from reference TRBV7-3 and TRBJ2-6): GAGVSQTPSNKVTEKGKYVELRCDPISGHTALYWYRQSLGQGPEFLIYFQGTGAADDSGLPNDRFFAVRPEGSVSTLKIQRTERGDSAVYLCASTLPPGAPTSGANVLTFGAGSRLTVL.